The entry below gives a single TCR beta chain sequence along with its context. CDR3 length equals 13 residues. After removal of 5 bases from V and 3 bases from J, the junction contained 4 bases not matched to a gene. CDR1 MDHEN and CDR2 SYDVKM come from the germline V gene. The study's library attached unique molecular identifiers to single cDNA molecules. TCRdb independently ran MiXCR on the RACE reads; one entry per CDR3 protein. The data show roughly 48,000 distinct CDR3 sequences, approximately 11% seen once. As to time point: patch test 1, 2 weeks after DPC sensitization. Treatment described: therapeutic diphenylcyclopropenone sensitization with weekly scalp DPC. Unfractionated whole blood was the source from which total RNA was extracted. Each patch-test visit's blood sample preceded patch application. The record originates from a study of human T cells and chemical hapten exposure. The wider study: The sensitizing agent was 2% DPC, placed on roughly 2 cm by roughly 2 cm of upper inner arm skin. The patients, most of them female, presented with alopecia areata, totalis or universalis.

Sequenced here: whole blood, sampled in connection with sensitization to the hapten diphenylcyclopropenone (DPC). The source of this sequence is a woman between 35 and 50 years old with alopecia areata. Some clones in this sample may be carry-over from other donors' samples. The genes are TRBV28 and TRBJ2-7, with 7 bases that match TRBD1. In DNA form, the CDR3 reads TGTGCCAGCAGTCCGACAGGGCTCTACGAGCAGTACTTC. Translated, it gives CASSPTGLYEQYF.